The 25 T cell receptor beta chains listed next were all sequenced from one sample in a study of low-dose radiotherapy and immunotherapy resistance in tumors (dated by TCRdb to about 2022). Superscript III and a set of TRAV- and TRBV-specific primers were used to synthesize first-strand cDNA, so that both TCRalpha and TCRbeta chains were covered. TCRs were amplified for 20 to 25 PCR cycles with Phusion, using a constant-region primer paired with the adapter attached to the V primers. The raw public reads went through TCRdb reprocessing: fastp at Q25, MiXCR clone calling, in-frame beta chains kept. Under each unique CDR3 protein, matching rows form one entry showing the most common genes and DNA. The sample records about 9,600 distinct CDR3 sequences, around 80% of which are singletons. The top ten clones comprise less than 1.5% of the sample. These receptors were obtained from a human donor with advanced metastatic prostate, ovarian, gallbladder or colorectal cancer (not recorded which). This table probably holds off-target reads from a library built for another chain.

This clonotype was detected only a few times. CDR3 amino acids: CASSGPGTSGSRGEQFF. CDR3 DNA: TGTGCCAGCAGCGGACCCGGGACTAGCGGGAGTCGGGGTGAGCAGTTCTTC. J is TRBJ2-1 and V is TRBV7-9, with 14 bases aligning to TRBD2. The CDR3 length is 17 residues. The germline gives CDR1 SEHNR, CDR2 FQNEAQ (reference sequence). V gave up 5 bases and J gave up 9 bases; unmatched junction bases: 12.

V is TRBV7-9 and J is TRBJ2-5, with 14 bases fitting TRBD2. This CDR3 region has 21 residues. The ends lost 4 bases at V and 7 bases at J; junction bases unmatched: 23. From germline, CDR1 is SEHNR and CDR2 FQNEAQ (reference sequence). The CDR3 nucleotides read TGTGCCAGCAGCTCGGGAAGACTAGCGGGAGGGCCGAAGGTTTGGAGGGGGACCCAGTACTTC. Protein: CASSSGRLAGGPKVWRGTQYF.

V is TRBV6-5 and J is TRBJ2-5, with D uncertain. CDR1 is MNHEY, CDR2 SVGAGI, per germline. This CDR3 has 16 residues. The V end was cut by 1 base, the J end by 0 bases, with 12 bases between. The CDR3 DNA reads TGTGCCAGCAGTTACTTGGCGCCGGCGTACCAAGAGACCCAGTACTTC. It codes for CASSYLAPAYQETQYF.

This clonotype was counted once. The V and J genes are TRBV28 and TRBJ2-5, with 10 bases identical to TRBD2. Per the germline V gene, CDR1 is MDHEN and CDR2 is SYDVKM. The V gene end was trimmed by 10 bases and the J gene end by 3 bases; junction bases not matched to a gene: 5. This CDR3 contains 13 residues. The CDR3 loop is CATNLAGEETQYF. The CDR3 DNA is TGTGCCACAAATCTAGCGGGAGAAGAGACCCAGTACTTC.

The V gene is TRBV12-5, the J gene TRBJ1-2, with a weak D call TRBD1 (5 bases). The V and J ends lost 4 bases and 2 bases respectively, with 14 bases between them. Germline V gives CDR1 LGHNT, CDR2 FRNRAP. This CDR3 has 15 amino acids. Here the CDR3 reads CASGSQTETNYGYTF. The CDR3 bases are TGTGCTAGTGGTTCCCAGACAGAGACAAACTATGGCTACACCTTC.

This rearrangement joins TRBV28 to TRBJ2-1; 7 nucleotides agree with TRBD2. The CDR3 has 14 residues. Germline-derived CDR1 and CDR2 are MDHEN and SYDVKM. Trimming removed 8 bases from V and 2 bases from J; junction bases left unmatched: 6. As DNA, the CDR3 is TGTGCCAGCCAGAGGGCGGGAGCCTACAATGAGCAGTTCTTC. Translated: CASQRAGAYNEQFF.

The chain has TRBV5-1 and TRBJ1-5, with 7 bases aligning to TRBD1. Germline values: CDR1 SGHRS, CDR2 YFSETQ. Trimming at V came to 3 bases and at J to 4 bases, leaving 4 bases not matched to a gene. The CDR3 runs 14 residues. DNA for the CDR3: TGCGCCAGCAGCTCCGGACAGGCAAATCAGCCCCAGCATTTT. Translation: CASSSGQANQPQHF.

The table lists this clonotype with a few counts. The V and J genes are TRBV28 and TRBJ2-2; TRBD1 is a possible D gene (5 bases). V shed 6 bases and J shed 7 bases, with 21 bases lying between them. The CDR3 length is 16 residues. Germline V gene lookup returns CDR1 MDHEN and CDR2 SYDVKM. CDR3 bases: TGTGCCAGCAGCCCTACCGGCAGGGCGGAATTCGGGGAGCTGTTTTTT. Amino acid sequence: CASSPTGRAEFGELFF.

The chain has TRBV28 and TRBJ2-7; 8 bases match TRBD2. Germline V gene sequence: CDR1 MDHEN, CDR2 SYDVKM. This CDR3 contains 13 residues. V was pared by 8 bases and J by 5 bases, with 8 bases of the junction left unmatched. The CDR3 spells CASHVSGGHEQYF. The CDR3 DNA sequence: TGTGCCAGCCACGTCTCGGGAGGGCACGAGCAGTACTTC.

The J gene is TRBJ2-1, the V gene TRBV9; D perhaps matches TRBD2 (6 bases). The ends were cut back, 3 bases at V and 4 bases at J, with 14 bases in the middle. The germline V gene has CDR1 SGDLS and CDR2 YYNGEE. This CDR3 comprises 15 residues. CDR3 bases: TGTGCCAGCAGCGGGGGGGTGGATTTTTACAATGAGCAGTTCTTC. Its translation: CASSGGVDFYNEQFF.

The chain carries TRBV3-1 and TRBJ2-7; no clear D gene. With 5 bases removed from V and 1 base from J, the gap between germline ends came to 15 bases. The CDR3 covers 15 residues. CDR1 is LGHDT, CDR2 YNNKEL, per germline (reference sequence). CDR3 amino acids: CASSVRTSFSYEQYF. In DNA, the CDR3 is TGTGCCAGCAGCGTTCGGACGTCCTTTTCCTACGAGCAGTACTTC.

This clonotype was picked up a small number of times. The chain has TRBV18 and TRBJ2-7; 7 bases are a match to TRBD2. J gave up 7 bases and V 3 bases, and 9 bases lay outside the gene matches. The CDR3 has 14 amino acids. Germline V gene sequence: CDR1 KGHSH, CDR2 LQKENI. CDR3 DNA: TGTGCCAGCTCACCGTCCTCTAGCGGAAGGGAGCAGTACTTC. It encodes CASSPSSSGREQYF.

The V and J genes are TRBV5-6 and TRBJ2-3; D possibly corresponds to TRBD1 (6 bases). This CDR3 spans 14 amino acids. Germline V gene data show CDR1 as SGHDT and CDR2 as YYEEEE. V gave up 1 base and J gave up 6 bases, with 12 bases separating them. The CDR3 bases are TGTGCCAGCAGCTTGATGACAGGTGTGGATACGCAGTATTTT. Translation gives CASSLMTGVDTQYF.

The chain carries TRBV20-1 and TRBJ2-1; unclear D gene. Trimming left V 0 bases short and J 6 bases short, with 15 bases between. Per germline, CDR1 DFQATT and CDR2 SNEGSKA (reference sequence). There are 15 residues in the CDR3. The CDR3 reads CSARDLETPLNEQFF. DNA of the CDR3: TGCAGTGCTAGAGATTTAGAGACCCCCCTCAATGAGCAGTTCTTC.

The chain employs TRBV4-1 and TRBJ2-1; TRBD2 matches 10 bases. After removal of 3 bases from V and 0 bases from J, the junction contained 5 bases not matched to a gene. Germline CDR1 and CDR2: MGHRA and YSYEKL. The CDR3 totals 17 residues. Here the CDR3 DNA reads TGCGCCAGCAGCCACCGACCTAGCGGGAGCTCCTACAATGAGCAGTTCTTC. Its protein is CASSHRPSGSSYNEQFF.

The chain has TRBV30 and TRBJ1-5; the D gene is possibly TRBD1 (6 bases). Germline values: CDR1 GTSNPN, CDR2 SVGIG (reference sequence). CDR3 length: 13 residues. The V gene lost 4 bases and the J gene lost 3 bases, with 10 bases spanning the gap. The DNA for the CDR3 is TGTGCCTGGACGGGGGGGCTCAATCAGCCCCAGCATTTT. Translated, it gives CAWTGGLNQPQHF.

This chain uses TRBV2 with TRBJ1-5; D unclear. The V and J ends lost 4 bases and 1 base respectively, with 8 bases between them. The CDR3 consists of 14 residues. CDR1 is SNHLY, CDR2 FYNNEI, per germline. The CDR3 loop reads CASSVGLSNQPQHF. CDR3 sequence (DNA): TGTGCCAGCAGTGTCGGACTGAGCAATCAGCCCCAGCATTTT.

CDR3 in DNA: TGCAGCGCCTCGGGGAGCCTTGAAGCTTTCTTT. It yields the protein CSASGSLEAFF. The genes are TRBV29-1 and TRBJ1-1; D is ambiguous. V was shortened by 7 bases and J by 7 bases, with 13 bases between the two germline ends. Germline-derived CDR1 and CDR2 are SQVTM and ANQGSEA. The CDR3 is 11 residues long.

V usage is TRBV28 and J usage is TRBJ2-7; D is tentatively TRBD1 or TRBD2 (6 bases each). From germline, CDR1 is MDHEN and CDR2 SYDVKM. CDR3 size: 12 residues. Trimming removed 6 bases at V and 6 bases at J, with 12 bases between. CDR3 sequence: CASSPGAFEQYF. For the CDR3, the DNA is TGTGCCAGCAGCCCGGGGGCCTTCGAGCAGTACTTC.

The chain couples TRBV28 to TRBJ2-7; D gene unclear. The V and J ends lost 7 bases and 6 bases respectively, with 4 bases between them. Per the germline V gene, CDR1 is MDHEN and CDR2 is SYDVKM. The CDR3 covers 9 residues. In DNA, the CDR3 is TGTGCCAGCATGGTCGAGCAGTACTTC. Protein sequence: CASMVEQYF.

Note on this clonotype: At one boundary the junction diverges from the germline segment, which might be a read error. The chain combines TRBV28 with TRBJ2-4; D remains ambiguous. The CDR3 sequence is 11 residues long. In germline, CDR1 is MDHEN, CDR2 SYDVKM. The CDR3 sequence: CASSLGGSLHF. CDR3 DNA: TGTGCCAGCAGTTTAGGTGGCAGTTTGCACTTC.

V and J are TRBV5-1 and TRBJ1-1; D might be TRBD1 (5 bases). V lost 4 bases, J lost 0 bases, and 16 bases lay in between. The CDR3 is made up of 16 amino acids. Germline lookup yields CDR1 SGHRS and CDR2 YFSETQ. This chain's CDR3 is CASSGNTRDVNTEAFF. The CDR3 DNA follows: TGCGCCAGCAGCGGGAACACCAGGGATGTGAACACTGAAGCTTTCTTT.

This clonotype was detected a few times. The gene calls are TRBV28 and TRBJ2-1, with TRBD2 as a possible D gene (5 bases). The V gene's germline CDR1 is MDHEN and CDR2 SYDVKM. The CDR3 totals 12 residues. V was trimmed by 3 bases and J by 9 bases, leaving 9 bases between them. The CDR3: CASSLPAVEQFF. In DNA, the CDR3 is TGTGCCAGCAGTTTGCCAGCGGTTGAGCAGTTCTTC.

This rearrangement joins TRBV26 to TRBJ1-2. TRBV26 is a pseudogene locus. The CDR3 consists of 8 residues. DNA of the CDR3: TGTGCCAGCAAAGGCTACACCTTC. Translating gives CASKGYTF.

The J gene is TRBJ2-7, the V gene TRBV5-1; D not certain. Germline loops: CDR1 SGHRS, CDR2 YFSETQ. The CDR3 contains 14 residues. V was clipped by 0 bases and J by 5 bases, with 12 bases between them. The CDR3 spells CASSLGVISDEQYF. The CDR3 DNA reads TGCGCCAGCAGCTTGGGTGTCATTTCGGACGAGCAGTACTTC.